One and the same sample provided the 17 T cell receptor beta chains below, sequenced in a study of blood T cell repertoires in COVID-19. The table came from immunoSEQ multiplex PCR; TCRdb's copy has only in-frame clones and leaves some out. This sample carries roughly 500,000 clones, 70% to 90% of them seen once, and the ten largest clones take less than 2%. Input material: PBMCs or T cells enriched from blood (not recorded which). The receptors were sampled from a woman aged 40 to 50 who had recovered from COVID-19.

This clone was observed once. The J gene is TRBJ2-3, the V gene TRBV19; the D gene is possibly TRBD2 (6 bases). The V and J ends lost 5 bases and 2 bases respectively, with 17 bases between them. The CDR3 runs to 16 residues. Per germline, CDR1 LNHDA and CDR2 SQIVND (reference sequence). The CDR3 DNA sequence: TGTGCCAGTAGTGACGTAGGTGGGAGGCCCACAGATACGCAGTATTTT. Residues: CASSDVGGRPTDTQYF.

The CDR3 reads CASSLELAGGVGEQFF. CDR3 sequence (DNA): TGCGCCAGCAGCTTGGAACTAGCGGGAGGGGTAGGGGAGCAGTTCTTC. The chain uses TRBV5-1 and TRBJ2-1; 13 nucleotides agree with TRBD2. In germline, CDR1 is SGHRS, CDR2 YFSETQ. The V segment lost 0 bases and the J segment 10 bases; nucleotides outside the gene matches: 7. The CDR3 has 16 amino acids. The full variable domain, completed using reference TRBV5-1 and TRBJ2-1, is KAGVTQTPRYLIKTRGQQVTLSCSPISGHRSVSWYQQTPGQGLQFLFEYFSETQRNKGNFPGRFSGRQFSNSRSEMNVSTLELGDSALYLCASSLELAGGVGEQFFGPGTRLTVL.

V is TRBV11-3 and J is TRBJ1-1; 7 bases line up with TRBD1. The V gene end was trimmed by 6 bases and the J gene end by 1 base; junction bases not matched to a gene: 5. The CDR3 is 14 residues long. Looked up from germline, CDR1 is SGHNT and CDR2 is YENEEA. The CDR3 DNA sequence: TGTGCCAGCAGTCGGGACAGCAAGAACACTGAAGCTTTCTTT. Translating gives CASSRDSKNTEAFF.

This chain joins TRBV18 and TRBJ1-2; D is unresolved. Germline CDR1 reads KGHSH; CDR2 reads LQKENI. V shed 2 bases and J shed 7 bases, with 11 bases lying between them. This CDR3 comprises 13 residues. The CDR3 nucleotides are TGTGCCAGCTCACCATCCCGGTCCGGTGGCTACACCTTC. Translation: CASSPSRSGGYTF.

This chain links TRBV18 with TRBJ1-2; no clear D. The CDR3 runs 15 residues. V was pared by 4 bases and J by 3 bases, with 15 bases between. The germline gives CDR1 KGHSH, CDR2 LQKENI. The CDR3 DNA reads as TGTGCCAGCTCACTCCCGGCAGGTCGAGACTATGGCTACACCTTC. Amino acids: CASSLPAGRDYGYTF.

In its sample, this clone was seen a few times. V is TRBV6-5 and J is TRBJ1-5; 9 nucleotides align to TRBD1. CDR3 size: 15 residues. Looked up from germline, CDR1 is MNHEY and CDR2 is SVGAGI. Losses at the gene ends were 0 bases for V and 7 bases for J; bases not matched to a gene: 4. CDR3 region: CASSYSNRGQQPQHF. CDR3 DNA: TGTGCCAGCAGTTACTCGAACAGGGGGCAACAGCCCCAGCATTTT.

The chain joins TRBV24-1 to TRBJ2-3, with TRBD1 as a possible D gene (5 bases). The CDR3 runs to 16 residues. V lost 1 base and J lost 4, with 14 bases in between. Germline CDR1 KGHDR, CDR2 SFDVKD. The CDR3 loop reads CATSDLPGRAPDTQYF. CDR3 nucleotide sequence: TGTGCCACCAGTGATTTACCAGGCAGGGCTCCAGATACGCAGTATTTT.

The CDR3: CASSRGGWLLTGTQTEAFF. CDR3 nucleotide sequence: TGTGCCAGCAGCCGAGGGGGCTGGTTATTAACAGGTACGCAAACTGAAGCTTTCTTT. This chain uses TRBV11-3 with TRBJ1-1; 7 nucleotides match TRBD1. Per germline, CDR1 SGHNT and CDR2 YENEEA. Germline trimming cut 5 bases from V and 5 bases from J; bases unmatched to any gene: 23. The CDR3 runs to 19 residues.

J is TRBJ2-1 and V is TRBV9; TRBD1 agrees at 7 bases. This CDR3 is built from 16 residues. CDR1 is SGDLS and CDR2 is YYNGEE in the germline V gene. Trimming at V came to 3 bases and at J to 7 bases, leaving 13 bases not matched to a gene. The CDR3 bases are TGTGCCAGCAGCGCGTTTCCAAATGGGGGACAGAATGAGCAGTTCTTC. It specifies CASSAFPNGGQNEQFF.

The chain has TRBV7-2 and TRBJ2-7, with TRBD2 matching 7 bases. V lost 1 base to trimming and J lost 1 base; unmatched junction nucleotides: 7. The V gene's germline CDR1 is SGHTA and CDR2 FQGNSA. The length of the CDR3 is 16 residues. The CDR3 reads CASSLEVASGSYEQYF. CDR3 DNA sequence: TGTGCCAGCAGCTTAGAGGTGGCTAGCGGTTCCTACGAGCAGTACTTC. The variable domain in full, completed from reference TRBV7-2 and TRBJ2-7, reads GAGVSQSPSNKVTEKGKDVELRCDPISGHTALYWYRQSLGQGLEFLIYFQGNSAPDKSGLPSDRFSAERTGGSVSTLTIQRTQQEDSAVYLCASSLEVASGSYEQYFGPGTRLTVT.

This clone was picked up one time. CDR3 residues: CASSFQAAGTPITNGYTF. DNA for the CDR3: TGTGCCAGCAGCTTCCAGGCCGCCGGGACACCAATCACCAATGGCTACACCTTC. This chain connects TRBV12-1 to TRBJ1-2; the listed D gene, TRBD1, was not tested against the DNA. TRBV12-1 is listed as a pseudogene. The CDR3 is made up of 18 amino acids.

The CDR3 DNA follows: TGTGCCAGCAGCGTAGAGGCCTGGGTACAGGGGTCGGACTATGGCTACACCTTC. It is translated as CASSVEAWVQGSDYGYTF. This chain connects TRBV9 to TRBJ1-2, with 7 bases aligning to TRBD1. Unmatched junction bases numbered 14, after V lost 0 bases and J lost 3 bases. This CDR3 is 18 amino acids long. The V gene's germline CDR1 is SGDLS and CDR2 YYNGEE.

Points on this clone: The sample holds other DNA sequences that translate to the same CDR3. The chain links TRBV4-3 to TRBJ1-2, with D maybe TRBD1 (5 bases). CDR3 length: 13 amino acids. CDR1 and CDR2 (germline): LGHNA, YSLEER. The germline V and J ends were trimmed by 0 bases and 6 bases, with 8 bases remaining between them. The CDR3 sequence: CASSQDGGDGYTF. The DNA for the CDR3 is TGCGCCAGCAGCCAAGATGGGGGGGATGGCTACACCTTC.

This rearrangement joins TRBV13 to TRBJ2-7, with a tentative D call TRBD1 (6 bases). Germline CDR1 PRHDT, CDR2 FYEKMQ (reference sequence). Trimming took 3 bases from V and 3 from J, leaving 6 bases between them. The CDR3 extends over 12 amino acids. CDR3 sequence (DNA): TGTGCCAGCAGCTTGACAGGCTACGAGCAGTACTTC. Translation: CASSLTGYEQYF.

CDR3 in DNA: TGTGCCAGCAGCTTAAGTCAGAATAGCAATCAGCCCCAGCATTTT. Translating gives CASSLSQNSNQPQHF. The chain links TRBV7-6 to TRBJ1-5; D ambiguous. V lost 2 bases and J 0 bases, leaving 8 bases between the germline ends. Germline V lookup: CDR1 SGHVS, CDR2 FNYEAQ. The CDR3 has 15 amino acids.

The chain recombines TRBV11-2 with TRBJ2-7, with 8 bases aligning to TRBD1. The CDR3 length is 15 residues. Germline CDR1 SGHAT, CDR2 FQNNGV. The ends lost 5 bases at V and 3 bases at J; junction bases unmatched: 9. The CDR3 reads CASSLRQGNLYEQYF. CDR3 sequence (DNA): TGTGCCAGCAGCCTTCGACAGGGGAACCTCTACGAGCAGTACTTC. Variable domain in full (rest from reference TRBV11-2 and TRBJ2-7): EAGVAQSPRYKIIEKRQSVAFWCNPISGHATLYWYQQILGQGPKLLIQFQNNGVVDDSQLPKDRFSAERLKGVDSTLKIQPAKLEDSAVYLCASSLRQGNLYEQYFGPGTRLTVT.

The chain combines TRBV3-1 (or the pseudogene TRBV3-2) with TRBJ1-1; D unclear. CDR3 length: 13 amino acids. From germline, CDR1 is LGHDT and CDR2 YNNKEL (reference sequence). Trimming cost V 4 bases and J 5 bases, with 11 bases left between them. CDR3 sequence reads: CASSRVAGTEAFF. The DNA of the CDR3 is TGTGCCAGCAGCCGGGTCGCGGGGACTGAAGCTTTCTTT.